This T cell receptor (beta chain) was recorded in a study of early T cells in non-severe SARS-CoV-2 infection. TCRdb fed the 5' RACE reads into MiXCR, producing one record per CDR3 protein. This sample has around 80,000 distinct CDR3 sequences, with roughly 13% found just once. Per germline, CDR1 DFQATT and CDR2 SNEGSKA (reference sequence). V was clipped by 3 bases and J by 1 base, with 20 bases between them. The CDR3 is 17 residues long. This sequence originates from an adult who was a healthcare worker with PCR-confirmed SARS-CoV-2 infection or an uninfected control (not recorded which). This chain links TRBV20-1 with TRBJ2-3, with D perhaps TRBD2 (7 bases). Material: whole blood. This chain's CDR3 is CSARSLGQGGGTDTQYF. The CDR3 DNA follows: TGCAGTGCTAGGAGTCTGGGGCAAGGGGGGGGCACAGATACGCAGTATTTT.